This T cell receptor (beta chain) was sequenced during a study of T cells of healthy individuals. Germline CDR1 reads SGHTA; CDR2 reads FQGNSA. The V end was cut by 5 bases, the J end by 5 bases, with 7 bases between. CDR3 length: 12 residues. TCRdb passed the 5' RACE reads through MiXCR, listing each CDR3 protein once. The sample has 65,000 to 95,000 distinct CDR3 sequences; 4% to 5.5% are singletons. This clonotype has a handful of counts. The clonotype originates from a female donor in good health. This chain joins TRBV7-2 and TRBJ1-5; no clear D. CDR3 nucleotide sequence: TGTGCCAGCAGCCAACCATATCAGCCCCAGCATTTT. This translates into CASSQPYQPQHF.